This T cell receptor (beta chain) emerged from a study of blood T cell repertoires in COVID-19. In the study overall: The study drew acute and convalescent COVID-19 samples from the United States, Italy and Spain. The analysed material was cDNA or gDNA that came from T cells, B-cell-depleted T cells, or PBMCs.

Authors' processing steps: Nucleated cell counts were estimated from reference gene primer amplification. Produced via immunoSEQ multiplex PCR; TCRdb's table is partial and in-frame only. That table supplies the V and J calls and clone size; D and trimming were determined from the DNA. Of some 21,000 clones listed, about 85% are singletons. The CDR3 covers 15 residues. Germline assignment: CDR1 ENHRY and CDR2 SYGVKD. Trimming removed 7 bases from V and 1 base from J, with 15 bases in between. This sequence joins TRBV10-3 and TRBJ2-3; possible D gene TRBD1, 5 bases. The sample was peripheral blood. The origin of this receptor is a human donor with active COVID-19. The donor label of this sample is uncertain. The DNA of the CDR3 is TGTGCCATCAATCCAGGGCGGAGCCGCACAGATACGCAGTATTTT. It is translated as CAINPGRSRTDTQYF.